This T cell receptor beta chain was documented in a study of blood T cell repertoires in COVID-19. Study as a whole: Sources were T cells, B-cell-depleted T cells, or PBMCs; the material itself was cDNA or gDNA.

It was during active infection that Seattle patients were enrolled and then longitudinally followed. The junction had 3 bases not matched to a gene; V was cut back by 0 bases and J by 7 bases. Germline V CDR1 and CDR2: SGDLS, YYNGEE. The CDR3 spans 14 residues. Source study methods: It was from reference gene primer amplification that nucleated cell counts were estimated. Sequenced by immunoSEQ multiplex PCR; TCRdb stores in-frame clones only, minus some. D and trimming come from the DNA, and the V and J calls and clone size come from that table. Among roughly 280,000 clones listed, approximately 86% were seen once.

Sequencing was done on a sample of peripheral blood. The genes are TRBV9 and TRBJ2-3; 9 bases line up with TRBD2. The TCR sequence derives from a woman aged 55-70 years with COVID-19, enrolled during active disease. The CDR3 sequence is CASSVASSGNTQYF. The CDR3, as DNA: TGTGCCAGCAGCGTAGCTTCTAGCGGGAATACGCAGTATTTT.